Presented here are 15 T cell receptor beta chains from one specimen sequenced in a study of shared clonotypes between healthy human individuals. The data were produced by immunoSEQ multiplex PCR, yet TCRdb's version contains in-frame clones alone and is incomplete. The sample consists of about 2.1 million clones, just over 90% of them appearing once. Naive CD8 populations comprised CD45RO-negative cells positively selected for CCR7, excluding terminally differentiated effector memory CD45RA+ cells. The source material was naive CD8+ T cells from PBMCs. The receptors come from a man aged 18 to 29 in good health. Some clones in this sample may be carry-over from other donors' samples.

The J gene is TRBJ1-1, the V gene TRBV28; D remains ambiguous. The germline V gene has CDR1 MDHEN and CDR2 SYDVKM. This CDR3 is 13 amino acids long. Deletions cut 4 bases from V and 3 bases from J, with 9 bases between. The DNA of the CDR3 is TGTGCCAGCAGTTGGAGGGCGGACACTGAAGCTTTCTTT. It translates to CASSWRADTEAFF. The full variable domain, with the rest looked up from reference TRBV28 and TRBJ1-1, is DVKVTQSSRYLVKRTGEKVFLECVQDMDHENMFWYRQDPGLGLRLIYFSYDVKMKEKGDIPEGYSVSREKKERFSLILESASTNQTSMYLCASSWRADTEAFFGQGTRLTVV.

As concerns this clone: This same CDR3 is encoded by further DNA sequences in the sample. J is TRBJ2-7 and V is TRBV5-5; D is unclear. The CDR3 is 12 residues long. Germline V gene sequence: CDR1 SGHKS, CDR2 YYEKEE (reference sequence). Trimming left V 2 bases short and J 4 bases short, with 7 bases between. The CDR3 protein is CASSFRSYEQYF. CDR3 nucleotides: TGTGCCAGCAGCTTTAGGTCGTACGAGCAGTACTTC.

The rearrangement links TRBV9 to TRBJ2-4, with 10 bases fitting TRBD2. Per germline, CDR1 SGDLS and CDR2 YYNGEE. The CDR3 is 17 amino acids. The junction had 11 bases not matched to a gene; V was cut back by 0 bases and J by 8 bases. The CDR3 DNA is TGTGCCAGCAGCGTAGGTGCTAGCGGGAGTTTAGTAGACATTCAGTACTTC. It yields the protein CASSVGASGSLVDIQYF.

A remark on this clone: Distinct nucleotide sequences in the sample also encode this CDR3. V and J are TRBV28 and TRBJ2-7; D not certain. Looked up from germline, CDR1 is MDHEN and CDR2 is SYDVKM. Deletions cut 3 bases from V and 4 bases from J, with 4 bases between. The CDR3 has 11 amino acids. The CDR3 bases are TGTGCCAGCAGTTTCGGGTACGAGCAGTACTTC. It specifies CASSFGYEQYF.

This clone was detected only once. CDR3 DNA: TGTGCCAGCAGCGCGACAGGGGCAGAGGGTCAGCCCCAGCATTTT. This codes for CASSATGAEGQPQHF. This chain uses TRBV9 with TRBJ1-5; 8 positions match TRBD1. V gave up 3 bases and J gave up 6 bases; unmatched junction bases: 8. CDR3 length equals 15 residues. Looked up from germline, CDR1 is SGDLS and CDR2 is YYNGEE. Full variable domain (remainder filled in from reference TRBV9 and TRBJ1-5): DSGVTQTPKHLITATGQRVTLRCSPRSGDLSVYWYQQSLDQGLQFLIQYYNGEERAKGNILERFSAQQFPDLHSELNLSSLELGDSALYFCASSATGAEGQPQHFGDGTRLSIL.

The rearrangement links TRBV7-4 to TRBJ2-7, with TRBD2 matching 9 bases. Unmatched junction bases numbered 25, after V lost 5 bases and J lost 5 bases. The CDR3 extends over 20 amino acids. The germline gives CDR1 SGHVT, CDR2 SQSDAQ. CDR3 nucleotide sequence: TGTGCCAGCAGCCAGCCGGGACAGCGATTACCGGGACTAGCAGTAAACGAGCAGTACTTC. As protein: CASSQPGQRLPGLAVNEQYF.

This sequence joins TRBV27 and TRBJ2-3; TRBD1 might be the D (5 bases). The CDR3 covers 14 residues. Trimming took 2 bases from V and 4 from J, leaving 10 bases between them. Germline V gives CDR1 MNHEY, CDR2 SMNVEV (reference sequence). The CDR3 reads CASSLGRVADTQYF. The CDR3 DNA reads as TGTGCCAGCAGTTTAGGCAGGGTCGCAGATACGCAGTATTTT.

The chain recombines TRBV7-9 with TRBJ1-2; D may be TRBD1 (5 bases). The germline CDR1 and CDR2 sequences are SEHNR and FQNEAQ (reference sequence). The V and J ends lost 1 base and 3 bases respectively, with 9 bases between them. This CDR3 has 14 amino acids. The DNA for the CDR3 is TGTGCCAGCAGCTTAGGGGACCCCTACTATGGCTACACCTTC. Protein product: CASSLGDPYYGYTF.

This clone occurred a few times. The sample has other DNA sequences that encode this CDR3 too. The chain recombines TRBV27 with TRBJ1-1; possibly TRBD1 for D (5 bases). Germline V gene data show CDR1 as MNHEY and CDR2 as SMNVEV (reference sequence). The CDR3 spans 12 residues. The V end was cut by 2 bases, the J end by 7 bases, with 8 bases between. Here the CDR3 DNA reads TGTGCCAGCAGTTTACGGGGGGATGAAGCTTTCTTT. It codes for CASSLRGDEAFF.

The chain recombines TRBV2 with TRBJ2-1, with 11 bases fitting TRBD2. J was trimmed by 2 bases and V by 4 bases; bases with no gene match: 7. The CDR3 is made up of 17 amino acids. Germline V gives CDR1 SNHLY, CDR2 FYNNEI. The CDR3 nucleotides read TGTGCCAGCAGTGCAACGGGACTAGCGGTCGCCTACAATGAGCAGTTCTTC. Translation: CASSATGLAVAYNEQFF. Complete variable domain (other parts from reference TRBV2 and TRBJ2-1): EPEVTQTPSHQVTQMGQEVILRCVPISNHLYFYWYRQILGQKVEFLVSFYNNEISEKSEIFDDQFSVERPDGSNFTLKIRSTKLEDSAMYFCASSATGLAVAYNEQFFGPGTRLTVL.

About this clone itself: Other DNA variants within this sample encode the same CDR3. This chain joins TRBV7-9 and TRBJ2-1; 7 bases agree with TRBD2. Looked up from germline, CDR1 is SEHNR and CDR2 is FQNEAQ (reference sequence). With V trimmed by 1 base and J by 7 bases, 7 bases remained unmatched. This CDR3 comprises 15 residues. The CDR3 nucleotides read TGTGCCAGCAGCTTAGGGGGCCTAGCGGCAAATGAGCAGTTCTTC. Its protein is CASSLGGLAANEQFF.

This rearrangement joins TRBV11-2 to TRBJ1-1, with D maybe TRBD1 (5 bases). V lost 1 base, J lost 1 base, and 19 bases lay in between. The germline CDR1 and CDR2 sequences are SGHAT and FQNNGV. The CDR3 totals 18 residues. The CDR3 spells CASSLGGRTLQGNTEAFF. CDR3 nucleotide sequence: TGTGCCAGCAGCTTAGGGGGGAGAACTCTTCAGGGGAACACTGAAGCTTTCTTT.

Remarks on this clone: At the DNA level, this CDR3 is encoded by other sequences in the same sample as well. V and J are TRBV5-6 and TRBJ2-1; perhaps TRBD1 as D (5 bases). Trimming removed 4 bases from V and 6 bases from J, with 8 bases in between. The CDR3 has 12 amino acids. In germline, CDR1 is SGHDT, CDR2 YYEEEE. DNA of the CDR3: TGTGCCAGCAGCCCGCAGGGCAATGAGCAGTTCTTC. Its translation: CASSPQGNEQFF.

The chain couples TRBV29-1 to TRBJ2-7; D tentatively reads TRBD1 or TRBD2 (5 bases each). The CDR3 loop spans 14 amino acids. The V gene lost 3 bases and the J gene lost 2 bases, with 14 bases spanning the gap. Germline CDR1 reads SQVTM; CDR2 reads ANQGSEA. The CDR3: CSVDPGTGTYEQYF. For the CDR3, the DNA is TGCAGCGTTGATCCCGGGACGGGCACCTACGAGCAGTACTTC.

The chain joins TRBV11-2 to TRBJ1-1, with 8 bases fitting TRBD1. The germline CDR1 and CDR2 sequences are SGHAT and FQNNGV. V lost 5 bases to trimming and J lost 1 base; unmatched junction nucleotides: 9. The CDR3 spans 16 residues. CDR3 sequence: CASSEHYRGANTEAFF. The CDR3 DNA reads as TGTGCCAGCAGCGAACACTACAGGGGGGCGAACACTGAAGCTTTCTTT.